A selection of T cell receptor beta chains follows, all from one sample in a study of T cells in localized non-small cell lung cancer. Libraries were prepared by immunoSEQ multiplex PCR; TCRdb keeps only in-frame clonotypes and omits some of them. The sample holds roughly 64,000 clones, about four fifths seen once. The sample consisted of PBMCs, taken before any cancer treatment. The receptors originated from a man aged 40 to 75 with stage II lung adenocarcinoma. The CDR3 runs from the conserved cysteine through the conserved F or W. D genes are given only for firm matches. A row's size may be missing; if present it is once, few, many or a size class.

v_call	clone_size	j_call	d_call	cdr3_nt	cdr3_aa
TRBV15	once	TRBJ1-4	-	TGTGCCACCAGCAGAGATAAGGGCAGGGGTTTAGCTAATGAAAAACTGTTTTTT	CATSRDKGRGLANEKLFF
TRBV12-5	once	TRBJ2-7	-	TGTGCTAGTGGGCGGGACTACGAGCAGTACTTC	CASGRDYEQYF
TRBV11-3	-	TRBJ1-2	TRBD1	TGTGCCAGCAGCTTAAGAACAGGGGGCGGCTACACCTTC	CASSLRTGGGYTF
TRBV29-1	-	TRBJ1-4	-	TGCAGCGGCGCCCGGGACTCTAATGAAAAACTGTTTTTT	CSGARDSNEKLFF
TRBV10-3	-	TRBJ2-3	TRBD2	TGTGCCATCAGTGGCGTGACGGGAGGTTTTAGCACAGATACGCAGTATTTT	CAISGVTGGFSTDTQYF
TRBV6-1	-	TRBJ2-7	-	TGTGCCAGCAGTGGAGGGATTTCCTACGAGCAGTACTTC	CASSGGISYEQYF
TRBV11-2	-	TRBJ1-5	TRBD1	TGTGCCAGCAGCTTCGGGACAGGGGTTGGCAATCAGCCCCAGCATTTT	CASSFGTGVGNQPQHF
TRBV28	-	TRBJ1-1	TRBD1	TGTGCCAGCAGTTCATCACAGGGGATCGGCACTGAAGCTTTCTTT	CASSSSQGIGTEAFF
TRBV9	-	TRBJ2-2	TRBD1	TGTGCCAGCAGCGCACCTCGGACAGGGAGTAACACCGGGGAGCTGTTTTTT	CASSAPRTGSNTGELFF
TRBV29-1	-	TRBJ2-1	TRBD1	TGCAGCGTTACGCCGAGGACAGGGTATAACTCCTACAATGAGCAGTTCTTC	CSVTPRTGYNSYNEQFF
TRBV6-5	-	TRBJ2-1	TRBD2	TGTGCCAGCAGCTGGGGGGGGACCGATGAGCAGTTCTTC	CASSWGGTDEQFF
TRBV7-9	few	TRBJ1-1	TRBD1	TGTGCCAGCAGCTTGACCGGGACAGGAGCTGAAGCTTTCTTT	CASSLTGTGAEAFF
TRBV18	-	TRBJ2-4	-	TGTGCCAGCTCAGAGGGGGTAGCCAAAAACATTCAGTACTTC	CASSEGVAKNIQYF
TRBV25-1	-	TRBJ2-1	TRBD2	TGTGCCAGCAGTGAAACAGGACTAGTGATGGTTGAGCAGTTCTTC	CASSETGLVMVEQFF
TRBV11-2	-	TRBJ1-5	TRBD1	TGTGCCAGCAGCCTGACAGGGGAAGGTAATCAGCCCCAGCATTTT	CASSLTGEGNQPQHF
TRBV7-2	-	TRBJ2-1	TRBD2	TGTGCCAGCAGCTTCCCGGGACTAGCGGCTAACAATGAGCAGTTCTTC	CASSFPGLAANNEQFF
TRBV5-1	-	TRBJ2-7	-	TGCGCCAGCAGCTCGAGACAGTTAAAAGACGAGCAGTACTTC	CASSSRQLKDEQYF
TRBV18	-	TRBJ1-3	-	TGTGCCAGCTCACCACAGGGAACCGGTGGAAACACCATATATTTT	CASSPQGTGGNTIYF
TRBV7-9	-	TRBJ1-5	-	TGTGCCAGCGCCTGGGGGAGGGAGGCGCCCCAGCATTTT	CASAWGREAPQHF
TRBV6-6	-	TRBJ2-5	TRBD2	TGTGCCAGCAGTTACTCCGTAGCGGGAGGGGGGGAGACCCAGTACTTC	CASSYSVAGGGETQYF
TRBV4-1	-	TRBJ2-1	-	TGCGCCAGCAGCCAAGTATTATACAATGAGCAGTTCTTC	CASSQVLYNEQFF
TRBV5-1	-	TRBJ1-1	-	TGCGCCAGCAGCTTGGCCGCCCAGGGGAACACTGAAGCTTTCTTT	CASSLAAQGNTEAFF
TRBV19	-	TRBJ1-2	TRBD1	TGTGCCAGTAGTATAGGGACAGGGGAGGGTGGCTACACCTTC	CASSIGTGEGGYTF
TRBV10-3	-	TRBJ2-2	-	TGTGCCATCAGTGATGGGGTCCGGGAGCTGTTTTTT	CAISDGVRELFF
TRBV28	medium-sized	TRBJ2-7	-	TGTGCCAGCAGTTTATATTCCCGGACTGTCTACGAGCAGTACTTC	CASSLYSRTVYEQYF
TRBV7-3	-	TRBJ2-1	TRBD2	TGTGCCAGCAGCTTACTCGCGGGGGGCTCCTACAATGAGCAGTTCTTC	CASSLLAGGSYNEQFF
TRBV15	-	TRBJ1-2	-	TGTGCCACCAGCAGAGATGACACCTTC	CATSRDDTF
TRBV7-6	-	TRBJ2-6	-	TGTGCCAGCAGCCCCGGCGCAGGCAGCCTCTCTGGGGCCAACGTCCTGACTTTC	CASSPGAGSLSGANVLTF
TRBV7-9	-	TRBJ1-2	TRBD1	TGTGCCAGCAGCTTAGCCAGGGGGGGCTACACCTTC	CASSLARGGYTF
TRBV30	-	TRBJ1-1	TRBD1	TGTGCCTGGAGTCGGACAGGGATGTACACTGAAGCTTTCTTT	CAWSRTGMYTEAFF
TRBV5-1	-	TRBJ2-2	-	TGCGCCAGCAGCTTGGTCACAATCCCGAACACCGGGGAGCTGTTTTTT	CASSLVTIPNTGELFF
TRBV18	-	TRBJ2-4	-	TGTGCCAGCTCACCACCGATGGACCCGGGAAACATTCAGTACTTC	CASSPPMDPGNIQYF
TRBV5-1	-	TRBJ2-1	TRBD2	TGCGCCAGCAGCTCTATTATAGCGGGAGAGGTCTATGAGCAGTTCTTC	CASSSIIAGEVYEQFF
TRBV6-5	few	TRBJ1-1	TRBD1	TGTGCCAGCAGCGCCGTAGACAGGGGAATGCAAGCTTTCTTT	CASSAVDRGMQAFF
TRBV4-1	-	TRBJ2-1	-	TGCGCCACCGGTCGACACCTCTCCTACAATGAGCAGTTCTTC	CATGRHLSYNEQFF
TRBV6-5	-	TRBJ2-7	-	TGTGCCAGCAGGGACAGGGAGGGAACCTACGAGCAGTACTTC	CASRDREGTYEQYF
TRBV19	few	TRBJ1-2	-	TGTGCCAGTAGCGAAAGTCAAGGGAGGATTGGCTACACCTTC	CASSESQGRIGYTF
TRBV6-5	-	TRBJ1-1	-	TGTGCCAGCAGTTCCATCCGTGAGTTAGGAGCTTTCTTT	CASSSIRELGAFF
TRBV19	-	TRBJ2-1	-	TGTGCCAGTAGTACCGCGTCGGGCGGACCCTACAATGAGCAGTTCTTC	CASSTASGGPYNEQFF
TRBV6-1	medium-sized	TRBJ1-2	-	TGTGCCAGCAGTGGGGGCCGGGCTGACTATGGCTACACCTTC	CASSGGRADYGYTF
TRBV7-2	-	TRBJ1-1	TRBD1	TGTGCCAGCAGCGCGGGACAGATAATGAACACTGAAGCTTTCTTT	CASSAGQIMNTEAFF
TRBV2	-	TRBJ1-2	-	TGTGCCAGCAGTGATAGGGGTAGAACCTATGGCTACACCTTC	CASSDRGRTYGYTF
TRBV7-9	-	TRBJ2-2	-	TGTGCCAGCAGACGTTTCGAGGCCGGGGAGCTGTTTTTT	CASRRFEAGELFF
TRBV10-3	-	TRBJ2-7	-	TGTGCCATCAGTGTAGCAGGGGCGCTTTACGAGCAGTACTTC	CAISVAGALYEQYF
TRBV6-5	few	TRBJ2-3	TRBD2	TGTGCCAGCAGCCCTAGCGGGTTCGGCACAGATACGCAGTATTTT	CASSPSGFGTDTQYF